This T cell receptor beta chain was documented in a study of T-cell memory formation after mild COVID-19. Overall study results and limits: CD4+ clones that contracted lay mainly in CM and EM; CD8+ ones lay in EMRA. Clones that got smaller from day 15 to 85 had even CD4/CD8, while clones growing later tipped toward CD4+.

This clonotype was seen a few times. Its target is not known. TCRdb recomputed calls from the 5' RACE reads with MiXCR, one row per CDR3 protein. There are about 270,000 distinct CDR3 sequences in the sample; roughly 15% occur only once, and over 2% lies in the top ten. Input material: PBMCs or a T cell subset sorted from them (not recorded which). The TCR was taken from an adult woman who had mild COVID-19 (a few samples of this study predate the infection). Cell type and time point are not known.

As DNA, the CDR3 is TGTGCCAGCAGTCGCCGAACGACAGGCGCCTCCTACGAGCAGTACTTC. Translation gives CASSRRTTGASYEQYF. The chain carries TRBV2 and TRBJ2-7, with a tentative D call TRBD1 (6 bases). The CDR3 sequence is 16 residues long. V lost 5 bases and J 0 bases, leaving 17 bases between the germline ends. Germline-derived CDR1 and CDR2 are SNHLY and FYNNEI.